This T cell receptor beta chain was observed in a study of blood T cell repertoires in COVID-19 (dated by TCRdb to the early 2020s). Some background on the complete study: The collaborator samples originated in the United States, Italy and Spain and spanned the acute and convalescent phases of COVID-19. The dataset comprised deeply sampled blood TCRbeta repertoires from subjects exposed to, actively infected with, or recovered from COVID-19. Where available, HLA class I and class II types were obtained from metadata supplied by the sample provider rather than from assay-based typing. A freely available public database, intended as a resource for researchers studying the immune response to SARS-CoV-2, is where the repertoires were released. Sample metadata almost always included a de-identified subject ID, COVID-19 status, age in years and sex. Samples came from the ongoing ImmuneRACE study (first 160 participants) plus 1,254 subjects from 6 global collaborators. The prospective study material was composed of cDNA or gDNA derived from T cells, B-cell-depleted T cells, or PBMCs. General study outcomes and caveats: How much clinical and demographic metadata was included differed by source and by participant, and the metadata was provided uncurated.

TCRbeta CDR3 regions were amplified from genomic DNA using the immunoSEQ Assay, a bias-controlled multiplex PCR. Per the source publication's procedure: The number of nucleated cells in each sample was estimated from the amplification of reference gene primers within the assay. Sequence reads were collapsed and filtered to measure the absolute abundance of every unique TCRbeta CDR3 rearrangement. Productive Simpson clonality was computed per sample as the square root of Simpson's diversity index over productive rearrangements. TCRdb holds this immuneACCESS table with in-frame rearrangements only. Some clones are missing; in checked studies, unresolved V genes explain under half, and the rest has no known cause. The V and J calls and clone size come from that table; D and trimming were worked out from the DNA. For this sample there are about 190,000 clones; approximately 86% appear just once. Roughly 2.5% of the sample is taken by the ten largest.

Collaborating institutions collected whole blood in K2EDTA tubes following their own protocols. For TCRbeta analysis, collaborators shipped samples in one of three forms: frozen whole blood, isolated PBMCs, or DNA extracted from either of those sample types. Reading from cysteine to phenylalanine, the CDR3 counts 14 amino acids. The kept DNA is CDR3 alone, 42 bases in frame from the first base. For CDR1 and CDR2, the germline V gene lists KGHSH and LQKENI. The germline ends are 17 bases apart after V is trimmed by 6 bases and J by 5 bases. A word on this clone: Its antigen specificity is not known. Base qualities were left out, and no much larger clone turns up one base away.

The TCR sequence derives from a man aged 35 to 55 with active or convalescent COVID-19. The chain employs TRBV18 and TRBJ2-7; 5 matching bases give a weak D call of TRBD2. Sequencing used peripheral blood. In nucleotide form, the sequence is TGTGCCAGCTCCTCTCCGTCGGGAACGAACGAGCAGTACTTC. This translates into CASSSPSGTNEQYF.